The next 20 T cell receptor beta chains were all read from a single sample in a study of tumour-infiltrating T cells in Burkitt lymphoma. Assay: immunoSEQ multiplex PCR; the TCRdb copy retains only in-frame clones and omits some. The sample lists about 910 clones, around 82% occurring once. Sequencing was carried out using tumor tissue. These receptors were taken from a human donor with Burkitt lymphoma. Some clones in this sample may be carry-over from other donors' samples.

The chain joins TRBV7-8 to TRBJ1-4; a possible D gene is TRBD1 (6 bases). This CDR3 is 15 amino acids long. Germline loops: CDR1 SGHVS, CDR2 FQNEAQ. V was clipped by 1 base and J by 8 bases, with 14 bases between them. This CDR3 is CASSLDAGVGEKLFF. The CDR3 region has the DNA TGTGCCAGCAGCTTAGACGCAGGGGTGGGGGAAAAACTGTTTTTT.

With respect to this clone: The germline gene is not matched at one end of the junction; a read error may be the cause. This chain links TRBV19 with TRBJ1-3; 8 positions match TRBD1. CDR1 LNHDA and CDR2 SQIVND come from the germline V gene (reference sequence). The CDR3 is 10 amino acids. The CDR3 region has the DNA TGTGCCAGTAGTGCCGGACAGGGAATTTTT. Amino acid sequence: CASSAGQGIF. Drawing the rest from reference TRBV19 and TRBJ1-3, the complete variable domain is DGGITQSPKYLFRKEGQNVTLSCEQNLNHDAMYWYRQDPGQGLRLIYYSQIVNDFQKGDIAEGYSVSREKKESFPLTVTSAQKNPTAFYLCASSAGQGIFGEGSWLTVV.

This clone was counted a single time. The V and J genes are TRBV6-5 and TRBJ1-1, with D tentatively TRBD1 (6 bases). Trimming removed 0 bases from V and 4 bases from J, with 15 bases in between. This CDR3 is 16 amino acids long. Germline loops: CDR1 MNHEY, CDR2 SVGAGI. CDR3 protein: CASSYSRWNRVTEAFF. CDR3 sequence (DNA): TGTGCCAGCAGTTACTCGAGATGGAACAGGGTCACTGAAGCTTTCTTT.

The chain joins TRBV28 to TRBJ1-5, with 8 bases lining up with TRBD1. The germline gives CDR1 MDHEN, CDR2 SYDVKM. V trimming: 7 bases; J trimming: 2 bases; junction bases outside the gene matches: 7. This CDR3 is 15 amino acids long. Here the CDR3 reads CASNTGQGRNQPQHF. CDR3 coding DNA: TGTGCCAGCAATACCGGACAGGGACGCAATCAGCCCCAGCATTTT.

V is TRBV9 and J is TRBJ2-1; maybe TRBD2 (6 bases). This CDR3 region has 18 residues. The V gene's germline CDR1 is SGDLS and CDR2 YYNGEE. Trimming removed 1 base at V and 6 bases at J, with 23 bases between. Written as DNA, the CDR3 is TGTGCCAGCAGCGTAACCCGAGCGTCGGCCGGGACTCGCAATGAGCAGTTCTTC. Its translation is CASSVTRASAGTRNEQFF.

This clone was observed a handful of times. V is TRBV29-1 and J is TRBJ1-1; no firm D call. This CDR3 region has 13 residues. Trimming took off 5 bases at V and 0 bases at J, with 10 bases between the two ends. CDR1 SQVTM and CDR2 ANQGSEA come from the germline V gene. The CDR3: CSVKMGLNTEAFF. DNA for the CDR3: TGCAGCGTTAAAATGGGCTTGAACACTGAAGCTTTCTTT.

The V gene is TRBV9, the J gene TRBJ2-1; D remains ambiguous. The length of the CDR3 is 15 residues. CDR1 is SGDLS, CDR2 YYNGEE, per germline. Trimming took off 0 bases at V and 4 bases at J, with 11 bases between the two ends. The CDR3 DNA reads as TGTGCCAGCAGCGTAGCCACTGCCGCGTACAATGAGCAGTTCTTC. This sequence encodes CASSVATAAYNEQFF.

The CDR3 region has the DNA TGTGCCAGCAGTTTTTCTAGCGGGGCCCTAGAGCAGTACTTC. Protein product: CASSFSSGALEQYF. The chain carries TRBV27 and TRBJ2-7; 9 nucleotides line up with TRBD2. There are 14 residues in the CDR3. The J segment lost 7 bases and the V segment lost 3 bases, leaving 7 bases of the junction unmatched. Looked up from germline, CDR1 is MNHEY and CDR2 is SMNVEV (reference sequence).

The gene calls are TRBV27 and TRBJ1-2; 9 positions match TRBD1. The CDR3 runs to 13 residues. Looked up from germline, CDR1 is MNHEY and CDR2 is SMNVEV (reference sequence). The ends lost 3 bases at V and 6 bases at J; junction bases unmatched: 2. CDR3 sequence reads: CASSFRTGDGYTF. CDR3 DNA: TGTGCCAGCAGTTTTCGGACAGGGGATGGCTACACCTTC.

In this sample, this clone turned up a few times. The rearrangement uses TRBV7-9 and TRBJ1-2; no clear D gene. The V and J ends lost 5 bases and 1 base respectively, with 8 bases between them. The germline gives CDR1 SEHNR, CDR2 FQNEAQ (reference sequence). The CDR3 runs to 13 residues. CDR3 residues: CASSPGINYGYTF. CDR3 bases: TGTGCCAGCAGCCCCGGCATTAACTATGGCTACACCTTC.

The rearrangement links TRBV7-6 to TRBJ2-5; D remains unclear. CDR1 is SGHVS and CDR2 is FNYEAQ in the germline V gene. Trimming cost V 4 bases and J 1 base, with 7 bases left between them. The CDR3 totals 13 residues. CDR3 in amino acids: CASSSLAQETQYF. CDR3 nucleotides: TGTGCCAGCAGCTCCTTGGCCCAAGAGACCCAGTACTTC. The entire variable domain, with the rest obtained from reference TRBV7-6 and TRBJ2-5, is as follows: GAGVSQSPRYKVTKRGQDVALRCDPISGHVSLYWYRQALGQGPEFLTYFNYEAQQDKSGLPNDRFSAERPEGSISTLTIQRTEQRDSAMYRCASSSLAQETQYFGPGTRLLVL.

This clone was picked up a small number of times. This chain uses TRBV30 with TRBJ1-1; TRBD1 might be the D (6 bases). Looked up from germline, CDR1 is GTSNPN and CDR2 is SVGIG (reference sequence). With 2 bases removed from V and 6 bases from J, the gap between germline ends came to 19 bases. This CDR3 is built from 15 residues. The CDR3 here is CAWSSGGREAAEAFF. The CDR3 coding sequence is TGTGCCTGGAGTTCGGGGGGCAGGGAGGCGGCTGAAGCTTTCTTT.

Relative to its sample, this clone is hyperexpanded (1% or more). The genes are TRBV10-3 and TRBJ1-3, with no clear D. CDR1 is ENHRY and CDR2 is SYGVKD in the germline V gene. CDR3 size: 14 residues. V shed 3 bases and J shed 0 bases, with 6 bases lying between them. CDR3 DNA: TGTGCCATCAGTGATGGGAGCTCTGGAAACACCATATATTTT. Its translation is CAISDGSSGNTIYF.

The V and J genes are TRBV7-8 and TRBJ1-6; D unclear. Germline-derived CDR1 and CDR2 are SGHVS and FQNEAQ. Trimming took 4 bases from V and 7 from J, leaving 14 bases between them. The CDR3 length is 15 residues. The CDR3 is CASSYSGPSNSPLHF. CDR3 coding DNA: TGTGCCAGCAGCTACTCCGGGCCGAGCAATTCACCCCTCCACTTT.

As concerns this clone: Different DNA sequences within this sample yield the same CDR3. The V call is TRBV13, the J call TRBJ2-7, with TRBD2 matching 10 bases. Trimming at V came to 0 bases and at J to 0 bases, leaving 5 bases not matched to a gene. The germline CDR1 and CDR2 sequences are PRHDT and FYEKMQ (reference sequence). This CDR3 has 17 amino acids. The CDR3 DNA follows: TGTGCCAGCAGCTTAGGTCTAGCGGGGGATAGCTCCTACGAGCAGTACTTC. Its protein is CASSLGLAGDSSYEQYF.

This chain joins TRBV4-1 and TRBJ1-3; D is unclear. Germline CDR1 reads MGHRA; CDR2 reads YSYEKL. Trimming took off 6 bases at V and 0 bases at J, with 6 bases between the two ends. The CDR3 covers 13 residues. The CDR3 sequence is CASRDLSGNTIYF. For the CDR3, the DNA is TGCGCCAGCAGGGATCTCTCTGGAAACACCATATATTTT.

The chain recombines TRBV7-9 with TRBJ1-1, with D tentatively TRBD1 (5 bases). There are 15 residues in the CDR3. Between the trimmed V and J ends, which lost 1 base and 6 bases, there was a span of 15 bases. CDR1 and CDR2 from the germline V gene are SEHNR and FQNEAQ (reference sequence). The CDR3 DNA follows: TGTGCCAGCAGCTTAGGCGGGGCGGTCGGCGCTGAAGCTTTCTTT. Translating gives CASSLGGAVGAEAFF.

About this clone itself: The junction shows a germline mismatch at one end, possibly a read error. The CDR3, as DNA: TGCGCCACCAGCGGAGGAGGGAGAGGTGAGACCCGGTACTTC. Amino acid sequence: CATSGGGRGETRYF. The rearrangement uses TRBV4-1 and TRBJ2-5; D might be TRBD2 (6 bases). Germline V lookup: CDR1 MGHRA, CDR2 YSYEKL. This CDR3 region has 14 residues.

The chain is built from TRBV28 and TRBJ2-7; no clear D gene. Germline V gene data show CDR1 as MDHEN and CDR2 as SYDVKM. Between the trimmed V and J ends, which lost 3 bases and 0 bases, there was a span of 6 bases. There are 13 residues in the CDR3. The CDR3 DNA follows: TGTGCCAGCAGTTTGGCCTTCTCCTACGAGCAGTACTTC. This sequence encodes CASSLAFSYEQYF.

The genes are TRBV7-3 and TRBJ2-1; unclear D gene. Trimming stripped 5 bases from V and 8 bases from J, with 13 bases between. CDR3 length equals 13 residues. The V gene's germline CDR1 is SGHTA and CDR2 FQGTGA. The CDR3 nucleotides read TGTGCCAGCAGCCCCCAGGCTATGGATGAGCAGTTCTTC. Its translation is CASSPQAMDEQFF. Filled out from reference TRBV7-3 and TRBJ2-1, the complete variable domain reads GAGVSQTPSNKVTEKGKYVELRCDPISGHTALYWYRQSLGQGPEFLIYFQGTGAADDSGLPNDRFFAVRPEGSVSTLKIQRTERGDSAVYLCASSPQAMDEQFFGPGTRLTVL.